The 10 T cell receptor beta chains presented below share a single source sample, sequenced in a study of T cell changes during pregnancy in multiple sclerosis. Clones were sequenced by immunoSEQ multiplex PCR, and TCRdb holds only the in-frame ones, with some missing. The sample consists of under 50,000 clones, roughly 94% of them appearing once. The sequencing here drew on CD8+ T cells from peripheral blood mononuclear cells, taken in the first trimester of pregnancy. These receptors were taken from a female donor with multiple sclerosis, enrolled in a pregnancy study.

The genes are TRBV6-5 and TRBJ2-7, with D uncertain. The CDR3 covers 14 residues. Germline CDR1 is MNHEY and CDR2 is SVGAGI. V shed 0 bases and J shed 5 bases, with 11 bases lying between them. The CDR3 DNA is TGTGCCAGCAGTTACTCTCTGGAGAGCAACGAGCAGTACTTC. Amino acid sequence: CASSYSLESNEQYF.

The chain recombines TRBV27 with TRBJ2-3, with 9 bases aligning to TRBD2. From germline, CDR1 is MNHEY and CDR2 SMNVEV (reference sequence). The ends lost 2 bases at V and 2 bases at J; junction bases unmatched: 5. This CDR3 is built from 16 residues. CDR3 bases: TGTGCCAGCAGTTTAAGGCCTAGCGGGGTCACAGATACGCAGTATTTT. Amino acids: CASSLRPSGVTDTQYF.

V and J are TRBV7-9 and TRBJ2-1; 9 positions agree with TRBD2. The CDR3 contains 15 residues. V lost 6 bases to trimming and J lost 9 bases; unmatched junction nucleotides: 12. In germline, CDR1 is SEHNR, CDR2 FQNEAQ (reference sequence). The CDR3, as DNA: TGTGCCAGCAGGGAGGGGGTAGCGGGAGAAGGTGAGCAGTTCTTC. Translating it yields CASREGVAGEGEQFF. Full variable domain (rest looked up from reference TRBV7-9 and TRBJ2-1): DTGVSQNPRHKITKRGQNVTFRCDPISEHNRLYWYRQTLGQGPEFLTYFQNEAQLEKSRLLSDRFSAERPKGSFSTLEIQRTEQGDSAMYLCASREGVAGEGEQFFGPGTRLTVL.

The V call is TRBV27, the J call TRBJ2-1; 8 bases align to TRBD2. The germline V gene has CDR1 MNHEY and CDR2 SMNVEV (reference sequence). Trimming took 6 bases from V and 3 from J; bases not matched to a gene: 10. CDR3 length: 16 amino acids. The CDR3 DNA follows: TGTGCCAGCAGAAACGATCCGGGAGGGTTCTACAATGAGCAGTTCTTC. It specifies CASRNDPGGFYNEQFF.

J is TRBJ2-3 and V is TRBV30, with 8 bases lining up with TRBD2. Looked up from germline, CDR1 is GTSNPN and CDR2 is SVGIG (reference sequence). With V trimmed by 2 bases and J by 3 bases, 4 bases remained unmatched. The CDR3 sequence is 14 residues long. CDR3: CAWSSGSRTDTQYF. The CDR3 DNA follows: TGTGCCTGGAGTAGCGGGAGTCGGACAGATACGCAGTATTTT.

The chain has TRBV5-1 and TRBJ2-1; perhaps TRBD2 as D (5 bases). This CDR3 is built from 15 residues. Germline CDR1 reads SGHRS; CDR2 reads YFSETQ. Trimming shortened V by 4 bases and J by 2 bases, and 13 bases separated the two germline ends. In DNA form, the CDR3 reads TGCGCCAGCAGCCTAGCAGGACTTACCTACAATGAGCAGTTCTTC. It encodes CASSLAGLTYNEQFF. Complete variable domain (other parts from reference TRBV5-1 and TRBJ2-1): KAGVTQTPRYLIKTRGQQVTLSCSPISGHRSVSWYQQTPGQGLQFLFEYFSETQRNKGNFPGRFSGRQFSNSRSEMNVSTLELGDSALYLCASSLAGLTYNEQFFGPGTRLTVL.

The genes are TRBV7-8 and TRBJ2-7; D call uncertain. Germline lookup yields CDR1 SGHVS and CDR2 FQNEAQ. The CDR3 has 12 residues. Trimming removed 1 base from V and 5 bases from J, with 6 bases in between. In DNA form, the CDR3 reads TGTGCCAGCAGCTTAGGACTCCACGAGCAGTACTTC. Amino acid sequence: CASSLGLHEQYF.

The chain employs TRBV19 and TRBJ1-2; 9 positions agree with TRBD1. The CDR3 loop spans 14 amino acids. V lost 4 bases to trimming and J lost 8 bases; unmatched junction nucleotides: 8. The V gene's germline CDR1 is LNHDA and CDR2 SQIVND (reference sequence). The CDR3: CASSRMDRGDGYTF. DNA of the CDR3: TGTGCCAGTAGTAGGATGGACAGGGGCGACGGCTACACCTTC.

J is TRBJ2-1 and V is TRBV4-2, with D perhaps TRBD2 (6 bases). The CDR3 contains 17 residues. V was cut by 2 bases and J by 0 bases, with 14 bases left in between. Germline V lookup: CDR1 LGHNA, CDR2 YNFKEQ. The CDR3 protein is CASSQKPSASSYNEQFF. DNA of the CDR3: TGTGCCAGCAGCCAAAAACCTAGCGCCAGCTCCTACAATGAGCAGTTCTTC.

The chain recombines TRBV5-1 with TRBJ1-1; D is unresolved. The V gene's germline CDR1 is SGHRS and CDR2 YFSETQ. The V and J ends lost 0 bases and 3 bases respectively, with 9 bases between them. The CDR3 is made up of 14 amino acids. The CDR3 spells CASSLVTGDTEAFF. In DNA, the CDR3 is TGCGCCAGCAGCTTGGTAACCGGGGACACTGAAGCTTTCTTT.